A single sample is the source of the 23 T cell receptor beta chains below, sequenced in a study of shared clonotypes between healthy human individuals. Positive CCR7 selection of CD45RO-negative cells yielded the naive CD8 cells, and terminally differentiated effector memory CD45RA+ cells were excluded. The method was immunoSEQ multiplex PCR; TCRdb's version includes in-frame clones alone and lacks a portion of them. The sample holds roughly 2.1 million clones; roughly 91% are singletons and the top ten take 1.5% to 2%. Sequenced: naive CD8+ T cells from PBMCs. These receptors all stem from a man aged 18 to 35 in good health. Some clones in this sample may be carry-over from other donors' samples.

CDR3 DNA sequence: TGTGCCAGCAGCTCCTCCCCGACAGATAACTATGGCTACACCTTC. The encoded protein is CASSSSPTDNYGYTF. This sequence joins TRBV9 and TRBJ1-2, with a tentative D call TRBD1 (5 bases). From germline, CDR1 is SGDLS and CDR2 YYNGEE. The CDR3 is 15 residues long. The germline V and J ends were trimmed by 4 bases and 1 base, with 14 bases remaining between them.

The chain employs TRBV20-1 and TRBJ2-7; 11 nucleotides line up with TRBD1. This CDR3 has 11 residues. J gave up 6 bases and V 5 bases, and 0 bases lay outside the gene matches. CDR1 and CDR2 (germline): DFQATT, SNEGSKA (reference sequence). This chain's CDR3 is CSAGTGGEQYF. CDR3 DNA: TGCAGTGCTGGGACAGGGGGCGAGCAGTACTTC.

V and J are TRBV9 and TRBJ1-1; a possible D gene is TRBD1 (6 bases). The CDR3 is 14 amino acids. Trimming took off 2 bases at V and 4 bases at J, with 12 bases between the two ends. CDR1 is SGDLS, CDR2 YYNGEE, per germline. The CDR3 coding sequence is TGTGCCAGCAGCGTGATCAGGGGACGCACTGAAGCTTTCTTT. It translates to CASSVIRGRTEAFF.

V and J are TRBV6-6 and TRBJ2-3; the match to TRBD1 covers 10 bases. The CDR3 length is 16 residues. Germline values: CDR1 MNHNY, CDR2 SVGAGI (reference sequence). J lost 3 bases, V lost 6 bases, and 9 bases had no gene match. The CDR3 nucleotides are TGTGCCAGCAGCTATTTTTCGGGACAGGGGACAGATACGCAGTATTTT. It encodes CASSYFSGQGTDTQYF.

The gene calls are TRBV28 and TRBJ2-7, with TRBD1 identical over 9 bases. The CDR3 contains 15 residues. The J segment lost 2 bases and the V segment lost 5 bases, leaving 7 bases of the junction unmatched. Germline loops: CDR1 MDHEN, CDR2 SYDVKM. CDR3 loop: CASSTRQGDPYEQYF. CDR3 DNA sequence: TGTGCCAGCAGTACTAGACAGGGGGACCCCTACGAGCAGTACTTC.

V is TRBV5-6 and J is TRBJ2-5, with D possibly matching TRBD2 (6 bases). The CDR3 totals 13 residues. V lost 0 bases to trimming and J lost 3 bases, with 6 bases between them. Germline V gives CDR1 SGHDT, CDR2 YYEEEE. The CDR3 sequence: CASSLASEETQYF. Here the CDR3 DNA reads TGTGCCAGCAGCTTGGCTAGCGAAGAGACCCAGTACTTC.

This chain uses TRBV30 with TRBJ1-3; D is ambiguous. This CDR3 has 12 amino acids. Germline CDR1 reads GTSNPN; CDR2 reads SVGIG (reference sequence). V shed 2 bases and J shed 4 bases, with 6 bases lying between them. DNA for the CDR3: TGTGCCTGGAGTCCTGCCGGAAACACCATATATTTT. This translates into CAWSPAGNTIYF.

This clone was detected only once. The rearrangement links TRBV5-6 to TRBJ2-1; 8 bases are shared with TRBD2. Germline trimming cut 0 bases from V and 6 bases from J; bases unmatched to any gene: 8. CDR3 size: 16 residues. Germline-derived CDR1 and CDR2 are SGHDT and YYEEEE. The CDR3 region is CASSLAILAAGNEQFF. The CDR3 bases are TGTGCCAGCAGCTTGGCTATACTAGCGGCCGGCAATGAGCAGTTCTTC.

CDR3 coding DNA: TGTGCCAGCAGTTACCCCCCGACAGGGTTGGTTCTGAGTGAGCAGTTCTTC. Protein product: CASSYPPTGLVLSEQFF. This chain uses TRBV28 with TRBJ2-1; TRBD1 matches 7 bases. The CDR3 extends over 17 amino acids. Germline values: CDR1 MDHEN, CDR2 SYDVKM. The V segment lost 4 bases and the J segment 9 bases; nucleotides outside the gene matches: 18.

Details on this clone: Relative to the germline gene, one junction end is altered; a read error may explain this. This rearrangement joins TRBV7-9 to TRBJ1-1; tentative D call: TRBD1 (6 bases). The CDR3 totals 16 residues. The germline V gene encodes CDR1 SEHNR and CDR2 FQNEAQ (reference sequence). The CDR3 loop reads CASSPLQAGENSEAFF. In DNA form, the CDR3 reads TGTGCCAGCAGCCCCCTCCAGGCAGGGGAGAACTCTGAAGCTTTCTTT.

The CDR3: CASSPSLAQYEQYF. CDR3 DNA sequence: TGTGCCAGCAGCCCCTCACTAGCGCAGTACGAGCAGTACTTC. The chain links TRBV9 to TRBJ2-7, with TRBD2 identical over 7 bases. CDR3 length equals 14 residues. The germline gives CDR1 SGDLS, CDR2 YYNGEE. V lost 4 bases and J lost 4; bases outside the gene matches: 8.

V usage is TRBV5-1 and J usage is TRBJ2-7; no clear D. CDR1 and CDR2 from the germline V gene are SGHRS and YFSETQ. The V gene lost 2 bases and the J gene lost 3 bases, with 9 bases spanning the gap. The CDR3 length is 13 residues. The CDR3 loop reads CASSFGPDYEQYF. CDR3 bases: TGCGCCAGCAGCTTTGGACCCGACTACGAGCAGTACTTC.

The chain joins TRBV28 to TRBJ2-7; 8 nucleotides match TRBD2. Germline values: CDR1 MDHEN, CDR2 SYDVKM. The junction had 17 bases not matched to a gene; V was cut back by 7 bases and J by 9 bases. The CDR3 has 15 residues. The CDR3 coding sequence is TGTGCCAGCACCTCCCAGGCTAGCGGGTTTGTATGGCAGTACTTC. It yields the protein CASTSQASGFVWQYF.

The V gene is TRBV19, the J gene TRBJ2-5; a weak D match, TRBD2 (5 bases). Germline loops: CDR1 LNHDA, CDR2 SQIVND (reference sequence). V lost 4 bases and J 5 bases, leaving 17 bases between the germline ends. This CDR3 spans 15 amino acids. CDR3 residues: CASSKVLWEWETQYF. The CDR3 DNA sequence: TGTGCCAGTAGTAAGGTTCTTTGGGAGTGGGAGACCCAGTACTTC.

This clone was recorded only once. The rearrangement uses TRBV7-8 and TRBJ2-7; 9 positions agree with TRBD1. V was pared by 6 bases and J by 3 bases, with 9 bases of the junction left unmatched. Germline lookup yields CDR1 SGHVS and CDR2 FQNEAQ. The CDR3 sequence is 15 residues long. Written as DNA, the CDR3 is TGTGCCAGCAGTTCAAAAACAGGGGGCGTCTACGAGCAGTACTTC. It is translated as CASSSKTGGVYEQYF.

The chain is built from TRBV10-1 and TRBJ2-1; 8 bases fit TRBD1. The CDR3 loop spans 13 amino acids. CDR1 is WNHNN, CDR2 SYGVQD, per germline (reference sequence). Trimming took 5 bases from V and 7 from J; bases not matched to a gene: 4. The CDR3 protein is CASSWTGTNEQFF. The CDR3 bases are TGCGCCAGCAGTTGGACAGGGACGAATGAGCAGTTCTTC.

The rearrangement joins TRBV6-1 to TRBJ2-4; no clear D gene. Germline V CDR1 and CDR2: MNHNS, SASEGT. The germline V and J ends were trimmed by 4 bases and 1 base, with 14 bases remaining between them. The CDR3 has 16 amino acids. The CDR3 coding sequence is TGTGCCAGCAGTGGGGTGCTAAAGGAGGCCAAAAACATTCAGTACTTC. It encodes CASSGVLKEAKNIQYF.

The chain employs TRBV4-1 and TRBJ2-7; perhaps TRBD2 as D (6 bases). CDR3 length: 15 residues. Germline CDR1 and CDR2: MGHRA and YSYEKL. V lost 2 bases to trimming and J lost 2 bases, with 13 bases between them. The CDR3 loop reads CASSQTSGRTYEQYF. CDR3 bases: TGCGCCAGCAGCCAAACCAGCGGGCGTACCTACGAGCAGTACTTC.

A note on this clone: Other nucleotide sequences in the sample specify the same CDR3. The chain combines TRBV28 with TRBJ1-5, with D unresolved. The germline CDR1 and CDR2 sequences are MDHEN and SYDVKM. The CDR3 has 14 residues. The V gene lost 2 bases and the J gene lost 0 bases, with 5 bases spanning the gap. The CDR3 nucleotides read TGTGCCAGCAGTTTAGACAATAGCAATCAGCCCCAGCATTTT. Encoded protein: CASSLDNSNQPQHF.

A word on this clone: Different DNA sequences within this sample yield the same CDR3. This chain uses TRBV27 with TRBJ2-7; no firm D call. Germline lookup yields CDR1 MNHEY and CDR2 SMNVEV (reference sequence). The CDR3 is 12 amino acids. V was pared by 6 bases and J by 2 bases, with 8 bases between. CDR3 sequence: CASSSAPYEQYF. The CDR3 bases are TGTGCCAGCAGCTCCGCACCCTACGAGCAGTACTTC.

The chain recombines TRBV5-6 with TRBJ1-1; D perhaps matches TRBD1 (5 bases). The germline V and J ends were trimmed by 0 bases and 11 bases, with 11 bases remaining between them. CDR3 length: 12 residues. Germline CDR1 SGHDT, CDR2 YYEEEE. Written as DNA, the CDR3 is TGTGCCAGCAGCTTGGGGGCAGGGTTGGCTTTCTTT. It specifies CASSLGAGLAFF.

As DNA, the CDR3 is TGTGCCAGCAGCAGACTAGCGGGGGTCCGAGGGGAGACCCAGTACTTC. This translates into CASSRLAGVRGETQYF. V usage is TRBV7-6 and J usage is TRBJ2-5; 12 bases align to TRBD2. Germline CDR1 reads SGHVS; CDR2 reads FNYEAQ. The CDR3 totals 16 residues. V lost 5 bases, J lost 5 bases, and 9 bases stayed unmatched.

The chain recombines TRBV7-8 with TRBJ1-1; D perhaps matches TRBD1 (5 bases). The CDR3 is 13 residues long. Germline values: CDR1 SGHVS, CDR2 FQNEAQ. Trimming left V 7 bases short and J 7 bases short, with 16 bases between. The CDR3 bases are TGTGCCAGCACCCTAGGTGGGGGGAGTGAAGCTTTCTTT. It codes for CASTLGGGSEAFF.